This T cell receptor beta chain appears in the sequencing data of a study of OX40 agonist ivuxolimab in advanced cancers. The wider study: Ivuxolimab is an agonistic anti-OX40 (CD134) antibody, and patients were treated with it.

Measured with immunoSEQ multiplex PCR; TCRdb has only the in-frame clones, and not every one. The repertoire consists of roughly 34,000 clones, with about 74% occurring once and the leading ten covering roughly 19%. This clone has more than one count but fewer than ten. The germline CDR1 and CDR2 sequences are SGHRS and YFSETQ. The CDR3 loop spans 15 amino acids. Between the trimmed V and J ends, which lost 1 base and 5 bases, there was a span of 15 bases. The sequences come from CD4+ or CD8+ T cells sorted from blood, collected in a trial of the OX40 agonist ivuxolimab. The TCR was taken from an adult with an advanced solid tumor such as melanoma, head and neck, liver or kidney cancer. The chain joins TRBV5-1 to TRBJ1-1, with D perhaps TRBD1 (5 bases). Here the CDR3 DNA reads TGCGCCAGCAGCTTGATGCCGGGGGAAGGGACTGAAGCTTTCTTT. Protein: CASSLMPGEGTEAFF.